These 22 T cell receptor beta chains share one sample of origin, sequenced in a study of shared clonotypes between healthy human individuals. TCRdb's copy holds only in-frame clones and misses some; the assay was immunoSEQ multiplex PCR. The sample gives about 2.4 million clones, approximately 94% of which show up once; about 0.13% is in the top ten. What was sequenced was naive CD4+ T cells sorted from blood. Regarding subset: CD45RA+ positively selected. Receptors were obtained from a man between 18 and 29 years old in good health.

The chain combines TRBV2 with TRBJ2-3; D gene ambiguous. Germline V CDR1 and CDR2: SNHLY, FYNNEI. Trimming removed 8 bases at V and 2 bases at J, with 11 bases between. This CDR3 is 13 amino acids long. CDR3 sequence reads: CASGPDPTDTQYF. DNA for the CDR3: TGTGCCAGCGGACCCGATCCCACAGATACGCAGTATTTT.

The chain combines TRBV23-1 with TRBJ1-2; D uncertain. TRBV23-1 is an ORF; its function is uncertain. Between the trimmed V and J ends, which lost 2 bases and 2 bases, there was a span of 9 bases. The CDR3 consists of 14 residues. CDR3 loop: CASSQARVNYGYTF. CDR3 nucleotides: TGCGCCAGCAGTCAAGCAAGAGTCAACTATGGCTACACCTTC.

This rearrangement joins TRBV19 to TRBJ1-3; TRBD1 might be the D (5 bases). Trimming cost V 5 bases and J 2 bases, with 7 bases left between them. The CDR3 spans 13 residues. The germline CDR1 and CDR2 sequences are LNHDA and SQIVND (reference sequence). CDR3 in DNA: TGTGCCAGTAGTGACAGCCCTGGAAACACCATATATTTT. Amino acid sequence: CASSDSPGNTIYF.

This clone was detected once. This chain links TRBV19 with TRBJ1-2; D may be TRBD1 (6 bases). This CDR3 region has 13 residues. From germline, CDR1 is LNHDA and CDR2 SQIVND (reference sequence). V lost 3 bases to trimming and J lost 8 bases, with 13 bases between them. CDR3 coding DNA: TGTGCCAGTAGTATCTACAGGGCGGAAGGCTACACCTTC. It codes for CASSIYRAEGYTF.

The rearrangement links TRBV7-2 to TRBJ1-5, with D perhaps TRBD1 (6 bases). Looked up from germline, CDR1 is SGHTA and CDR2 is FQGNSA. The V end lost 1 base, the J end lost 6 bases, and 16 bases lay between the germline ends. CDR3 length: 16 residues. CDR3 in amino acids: CASSLEWGRDSQPQHF. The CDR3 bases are TGTGCCAGCAGCTTAGAATGGGGGCGCGACAGTCAGCCCCAGCATTTT.

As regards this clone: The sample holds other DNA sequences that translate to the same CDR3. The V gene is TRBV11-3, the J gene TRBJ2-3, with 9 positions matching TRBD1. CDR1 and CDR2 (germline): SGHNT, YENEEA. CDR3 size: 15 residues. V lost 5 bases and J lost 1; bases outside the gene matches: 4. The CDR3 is CASSPGQGGTDTQYF. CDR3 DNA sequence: TGTGCCAGCAGCCCGGGACAGGGAGGCACAGATACGCAGTATTTT.

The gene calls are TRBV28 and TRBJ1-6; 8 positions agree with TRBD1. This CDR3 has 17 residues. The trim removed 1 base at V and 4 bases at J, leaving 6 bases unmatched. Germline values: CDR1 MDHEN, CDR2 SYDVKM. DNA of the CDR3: TGTGCCAGCAGTTTATCAGGGGGCAGTGAGTATAATTCACCCCTCCACTTT. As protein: CASSLSGGSEYNSPLHF.

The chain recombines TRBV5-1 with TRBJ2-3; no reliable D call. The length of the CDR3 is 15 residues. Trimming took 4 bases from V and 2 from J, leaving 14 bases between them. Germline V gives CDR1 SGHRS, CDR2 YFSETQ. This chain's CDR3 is CASSPTGPPTDTQYF. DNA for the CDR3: TGCGCCAGCAGCCCCACGGGCCCTCCCACAGATACGCAGTATTTT.

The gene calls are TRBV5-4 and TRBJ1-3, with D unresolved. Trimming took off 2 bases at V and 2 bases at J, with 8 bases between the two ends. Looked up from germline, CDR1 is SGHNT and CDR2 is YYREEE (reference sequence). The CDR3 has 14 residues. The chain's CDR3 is CASSFAGTGNTIYF. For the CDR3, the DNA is TGTGCCAGCAGCTTCGCGGGAACTGGAAACACCATATATTTT. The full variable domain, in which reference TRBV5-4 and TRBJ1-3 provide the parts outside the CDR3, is ETGVTQSPTHLIKTRGQQVTLRCSSQSGHNTVSWYQQALGQGPQFIFQYYREEENGRGNFPPRFSGLQFPNYSSELNVNALELDDSALYLCASSFAGTGNTIYFGEGSWLTVV.

CDR3 sequence (DNA): TGTGCCAGCAGGGGCCGGGCCACTGAAGCTTTCTTT. Translating it yields CASRGRATEAFF. The J gene is TRBJ1-1, the V gene TRBV28; D gene ambiguous. V lost 6 bases and J 4 bases, leaving 9 bases between the germline ends. The CDR3 totals 12 residues. Germline-derived CDR1 and CDR2 are MDHEN and SYDVKM.

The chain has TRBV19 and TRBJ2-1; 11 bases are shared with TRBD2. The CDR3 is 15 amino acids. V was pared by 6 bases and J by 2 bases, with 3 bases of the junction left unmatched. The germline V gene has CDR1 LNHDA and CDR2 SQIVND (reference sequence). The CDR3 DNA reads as TGTGCCAGTAGGCGACTAGCGGGGACCTACAATGAGCAGTTCTTC. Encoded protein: CASRRLAGTYNEQFF.

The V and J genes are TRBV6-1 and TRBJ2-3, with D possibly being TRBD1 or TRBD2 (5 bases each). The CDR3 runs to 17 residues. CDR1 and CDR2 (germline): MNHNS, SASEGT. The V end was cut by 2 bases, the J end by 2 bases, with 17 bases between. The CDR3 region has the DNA TGTGCCAGCAGTGAATACCCCCCTGGGGGAAACACAGATACGCAGTATTTT. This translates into CASSEYPPGGNTDTQYF.

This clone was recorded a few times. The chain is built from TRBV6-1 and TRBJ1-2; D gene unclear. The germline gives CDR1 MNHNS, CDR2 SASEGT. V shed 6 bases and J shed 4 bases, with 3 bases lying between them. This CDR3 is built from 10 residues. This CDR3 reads CASRTYGYTF. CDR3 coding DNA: TGTGCCAGCAGAACCTATGGCTACACCTTC.

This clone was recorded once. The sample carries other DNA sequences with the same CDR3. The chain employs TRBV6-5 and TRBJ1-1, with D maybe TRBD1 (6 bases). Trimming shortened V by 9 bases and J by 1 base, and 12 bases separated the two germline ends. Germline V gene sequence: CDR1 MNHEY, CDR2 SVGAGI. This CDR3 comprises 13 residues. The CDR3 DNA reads TGTGCCAGTTCTAGCAGGGGGAACACTGAAGCTTTCTTT. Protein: CASSSRGNTEAFF.

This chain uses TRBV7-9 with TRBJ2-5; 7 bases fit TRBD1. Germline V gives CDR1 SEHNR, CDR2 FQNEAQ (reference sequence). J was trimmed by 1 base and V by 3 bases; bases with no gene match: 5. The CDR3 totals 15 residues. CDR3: CASSLGQPIQETQYF. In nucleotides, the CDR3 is TGTGCCAGCAGCTTGGGACAGCCTATCCAAGAGACCCAGTACTTC. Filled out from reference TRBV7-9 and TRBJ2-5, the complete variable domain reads DTGVSQNPRHKITKRGQNVTFRCDPISEHNRLYWYRQTLGQGPEFLTYFQNEAQLEKSRLLSDRFSAERPKGSFSTLEIQRTEQGDSAMYLCASSLGQPIQETQYFGPGTRLLVL.

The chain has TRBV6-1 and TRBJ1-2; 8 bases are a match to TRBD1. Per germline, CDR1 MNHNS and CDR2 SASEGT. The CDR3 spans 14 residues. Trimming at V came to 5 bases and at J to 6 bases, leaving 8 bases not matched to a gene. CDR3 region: CASSWGQVNDGYTF. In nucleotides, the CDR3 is TGTGCCAGCAGTTGGGGACAGGTAAACGATGGCTACACCTTC.

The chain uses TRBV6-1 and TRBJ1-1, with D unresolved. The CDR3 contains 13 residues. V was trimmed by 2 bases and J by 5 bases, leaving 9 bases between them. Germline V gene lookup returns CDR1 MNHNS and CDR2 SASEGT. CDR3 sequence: CASSEQAGTEAFF. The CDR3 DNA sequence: TGTGCCAGCAGTGAACAGGCGGGGACTGAAGCTTTCTTT.

The CDR3 nucleotides are TGTGCCAGCAGCATGGACCCGATGGGGAACACTGAAGCTTTCTTT. It encodes CASSMDPMGNTEAFF. This chain links TRBV5-5 with TRBJ1-1; D gene uncertain. This CDR3 spans 15 amino acids. Per germline, CDR1 SGHKS and CDR2 YYEKEE (reference sequence). V lost 4 bases and J 1 base, leaving 14 bases between the germline ends.

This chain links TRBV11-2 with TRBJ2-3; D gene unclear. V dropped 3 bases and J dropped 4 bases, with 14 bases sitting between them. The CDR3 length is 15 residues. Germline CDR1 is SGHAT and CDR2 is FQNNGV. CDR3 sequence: CASSFLGSKADTQYF. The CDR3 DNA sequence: TGTGCCAGCAGCTTCTTGGGCTCCAAGGCAGATACGCAGTATTTT.

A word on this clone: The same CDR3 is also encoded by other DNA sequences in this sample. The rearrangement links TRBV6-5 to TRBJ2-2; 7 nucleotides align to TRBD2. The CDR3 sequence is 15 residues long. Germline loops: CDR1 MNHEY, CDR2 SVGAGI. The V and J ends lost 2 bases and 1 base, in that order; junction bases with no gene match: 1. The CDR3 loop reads CASSYSGVNTGELFF. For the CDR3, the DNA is TGTGCCAGCAGTTACAGCGGGGTGAACACCGGGGAGCTGTTTTTT.

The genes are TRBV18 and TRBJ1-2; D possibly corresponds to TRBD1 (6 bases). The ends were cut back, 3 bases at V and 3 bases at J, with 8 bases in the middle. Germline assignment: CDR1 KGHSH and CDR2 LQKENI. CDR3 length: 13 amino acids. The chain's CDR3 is CASSPDSHYGYTF. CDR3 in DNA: TGTGCCAGCTCACCGGACAGTCACTATGGCTACACCTTC.

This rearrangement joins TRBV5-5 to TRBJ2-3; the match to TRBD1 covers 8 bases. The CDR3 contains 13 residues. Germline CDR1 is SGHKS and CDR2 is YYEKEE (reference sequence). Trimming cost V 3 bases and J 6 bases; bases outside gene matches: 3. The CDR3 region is CASSWTGQDTQYF. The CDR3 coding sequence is TGTGCCAGCAGCTGGACAGGGCAGGATACGCAGTATTTT. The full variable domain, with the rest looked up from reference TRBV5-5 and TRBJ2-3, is DAGVTQSPTHLIKTRGQQVTLRCSPISGHKSVSWYQQVLGQGPQFIFQYYEKEERGRGNFPDRFSARQFPNYSSELNVNALLLGDSALYLCASSWTGQDTQYFGPGTRLTVL.